The clone carrying this T cell receptor (beta chain) was detected ten times or more. No antigen is known for it. TCRdb called the 5' RACE reads again in MiXCR, with one record for every CDR3 protein. In the table there are 150,000 to 200,000 distinct CDR3 sequences, around 13% of which are singletons. These data come from a study of CD8 T cells in ankylosing spondylitis. The germline V gene encodes CDR1 LNHNV and CDR2 YYDKDF (reference sequence). V was shortened by 1 base and J by 5 bases, with 12 bases between the two germline ends. The CDR3 consists of 15 residues. General observations from the study: Those disease-linked clones were CD8+; they were also relatively rare in peripheral blood.

The gene calls are TRBV15 and TRBJ2-1; D perhaps matches TRBD1 (6 bases). This clonotype originated in a female donor with ankylosing spondylitis or in good health (not recorded which). Material: blood, either unsorted or a sorted T cell fraction (not recorded which). CDR3 in amino acids: CATSRVQGPNNEQFF. The CDR3 DNA follows: TGTGCCACCAGCAGAGTTCAGGGGCCCAACAATGAGCAGTTCTTC.